This paragraph reports one TCR beta chain. What it binds is not known. Naive CD8 populations comprised CD45RO-negative cells positively selected for CCR7, excluding terminally differentiated effector memory CD45RA+ cells. The CDR3 has 16 residues. The V gene's germline CDR1 is MDHEN and CDR2 SYDVKM. V lost 7 bases and J 0 bases, leaving 16 bases between the germline ends. The sample comes from a study of shared clonotypes between healthy human individuals. Overall study findings and caveats: Clonotype sharing across a handful of donors was observed for around 4.8% of naive CD4 clonotypes. For sorted subsets, rarefaction showed incomplete sequencing despite large depth. Clonotype sharing levels among donors were expected to vary with sequencing depth.

Assay used: immunoSEQ multiplex PCR; TCRdb lists only in-frame clones, some missing. The table records about 1,800,000 clones, 85% to 95% of them present only once. The sample was naive CD8+ T cells sorted from blood. This receptor was obtained from a man aged 18 to 35 in good health. This chain links TRBV28 with TRBJ1-5; D not certain. CDR3 sequence: CASTQKGRYSNQPQHF. The CDR3 nucleotides are TGTGCCAGCACCCAAAAAGGGAGGTATAGCAATCAGCCCCAGCATTTT. The whole variable domain, filled in from reference TRBV28 and TRBJ1-5, reads DVKVTQSSRYLVKRTGEKVFLECVQDMDHENMFWYRQDPGLGLRLIYFSYDVKMKEKGDIPEGYSVSREKKERFSLILESASTNQTSMYLCASTQKGRYSNQPQHFGDGTRLSIL.